Below, one T cell receptor beta chain is given with its context. Trimming removed 0 bases from V and 3 bases from J; junction bases left unmatched: 4. This CDR3 has 15 residues. Germline V CDR1 and CDR2: MNHEY, SVGAGI. This sample was taken from a study of OX40 agonist ivuxolimab in advanced cancers. Clones were read by immunoSEQ multiplex PCR, and TCRdb kept only the in-frame ones, dropping some. In the table there are more than 80,000 clones, 94% of which are singletons. The input for sequencing was CD4+ or CD8+ T cells sorted from blood, taken in a trial of the OX40 agonist ivuxolimab. The origin of this receptor is an adult with an advanced solid tumor such as melanoma, head and neck, liver or kidney cancer. V and J are TRBV6-5 and TRBJ2-5; 7 nucleotides line up with TRBD1. CDR3 in DNA: TGTGCCAGCAGTTACTCAGGGGGCCTGAAAGAGACCCAGTACTTC. It translates to CASSYSGGLKETQYF.